The rows below give T cell receptor beta chains drawn from one sample of a study of Graves' ophthalmopathy and Graves' hyperthyroidism. Each CDR3 protein is one row after TCRdb ran MiXCR on the multiplex PCR reads. The sample has a few hundred thousand distinct CDR3 sequences, roughly 15% seen once. Sequencing input: peripheral blood. All receptors derive from an adult woman with stable Graves' hyperthyroidism. CDR3s include the opening cysteine and the closing phenylalanine or tryptophan. The D gene is left open where the match is weak. Some rows have no size entry. The others give once, few or many, or a class for an expanded clone.

CDR3 length: 16
clone size: many
J gene: TRBJ1-5
D gene: NA
V gene: TRBV24-1
CDR3 protein: CATSDPTEGGNQPQHF
CDR3 DNA: TGTGCCACCAGTGACCCGACCGAGGGCGGCAATCAGCCCCAGCATTTT

CDR3 length: 14
clone size: NA
J gene: TRBJ2-7
D gene: TRBD1
V gene: TRBV28
CDR3 protein: CASSFVRGRIEQYF
CDR3 DNA: TGTGCCAGCAGTTTCGTCAGGGGGCGGATCGAGCAGTACTTC

CDR3 length: 16
clone size: many
J gene: TRBJ1-5
D gene: TRBD1
V gene: TRBV20-1
CDR3 protein: CSARTTGTYSNQPQHF
CDR3 DNA: TGCAGTGCTAGGACGACAGGGACTTATAGCAATCAGCCCCAGCATTTT

CDR3 length: 16
clone size: many
J gene: TRBJ1-3
D gene: TRBD1
V gene: TRBV30
CDR3 protein: CAWSPWDRQSGNTIYF
CDR3 DNA: TGTGCCTGGAGTCCTTGGGACAGACAATCTGGAAACACCATATATTTT

CDR3 length: 13
clone size: NA
J gene: TRBJ2-2
D gene: NA
V gene: TRBV29-1
CDR3 protein: CSVEGTNTGELFF
CDR3 DNA: TGCAGCGTTGAAGGGACGAACACCGGGGAGCTGTTTTTT

CDR3 length: 13
clone size: few
J gene: TRBJ2-5
D gene: TRBD1
V gene: TRBV12-3/TRBV12-4
CDR3 protein: CASRRTGSETQYF
CDR3 DNA: TGTGCCAGCAGACGGACAGGGTCCGAGACCCAGTACTTC

CDR3 length: 14
clone size: NA
J gene: TRBJ2-5
D gene: NA
V gene: TRBV20-1
CDR3 protein: CSARAYAGSLAQYF
CDR3 DNA: TGCAGTGCTAGAGCCTACGCAGGGTCCCTGGCCCAGTACTTC

CDR3 length: 15
clone size: many
J gene: TRBJ2-7
D gene: NA
V gene: TRBV27
CDR3 protein: CASSLGHPPGNEQYF
CDR3 DNA: TGTGCCAGCAGTCTCGGACACCCTCCTGGGAACGAGCAGTACTTC

CDR3 length: 14
clone size: many
J gene: TRBJ2-7
D gene: TRBD2
V gene: TRBV28
CDR3 protein: CASSATSGYIEQYF
CDR3 DNA: TGTGCCAGCAGCGCGACTAGCGGGTATATCGAGCAGTACTTC

CDR3 length: 12
clone size: many
J gene: TRBJ1-2
D gene: TRBD1
V gene: TRBV20-1
CDR3 protein: CSAPTGGYGYTF
CDR3 DNA: TGCAGTGCGCCGACAGGGGGTTATGGCTACACCTTC

CDR3 length: 14
clone size: many
J gene: TRBJ2-2
D gene: NA
V gene: TRBV6-5
CDR3 protein: CASSPVRGAGELFF
CDR3 DNA: TGTGCCAGCAGCCCCGTCCGAGGGGCCGGGGAGCTGTTTTTT

CDR3 length: 15
clone size: many
J gene: TRBJ1-1
D gene: NA
V gene: TRBV4-2
CDR3 protein: CASSQGLQLNTEAFF
CDR3 DNA: TGTGCCAGCAGCCAAGGTCTGCAGCTGAACACTGAAGCTTTCTTT

CDR3 length: 14
clone size: NA
J gene: TRBJ2-7
D gene: TRBD2
V gene: TRBV3-1
CDR3 protein: CASRAGTSGGEQYF
CDR3 DNA: TGTGCCAGCAGAGCCGGGACTAGCGGGGGGGAGCAGTACTTC

CDR3 length: 13
clone size: NA
J gene: TRBJ1-2
D gene: NA
V gene: TRBV6-1
CDR3 protein: CASALDSDYGYTF
CDR3 DNA: TGTGCCAGCGCCCTGGACAGTGACTATGGCTACACCTTC

CDR3 length: 14
clone size: NA
J gene: TRBJ2-6
D gene: TRBD2
V gene: TRBV29-1
CDR3 protein: CSVEGGGGANVLTF
CDR3 DNA: TGCAGCGTTGAGGGGGGGGGAGGAGCCAACGTCCTGACTTTC

CDR3 length: 15
clone size: NA
J gene: TRBJ1-5
D gene: TRBD1
V gene: TRBV10-2
CDR3 protein: CASSSTQGAGQPQHF
CDR3 DNA: TGCGCCAGCAGTTCTACTCAGGGGGCGGGCCAGCCCCAGCATTTT

CDR3 length: 15
clone size: many
J gene: TRBJ2-5
D gene: TRBD1
V gene: TRBV11-3
CDR3 protein: CASSPGQGIRETQYF
CDR3 DNA: TGTGCCAGCAGCCCGGGACAGGGCATCCGGGAGACCCAGTACTTC

CDR3 length: 14
clone size: NA
J gene: TRBJ2-7
D gene: TRBD1
V gene: TRBV4-1
CDR3 protein: CASSQPTGTYEQYF
CDR3 DNA: TGCGCCAGCAGCCAACCGACAGGGACCTACGAGCAGTACTTC

CDR3 length: 17
clone size: many
J gene: TRBJ2-7
D gene: NA
V gene: TRBV4-3
CDR3 protein: CASSQDGREPLLYEQYF
CDR3 DNA: TGCGCCAGCAGCCAAGATGGACGGGAGCCCCTCCTCTACGAGCAGTACTTC

CDR3 length: 15
clone size: many
J gene: TRBJ2-7
D gene: TRBD1
V gene: TRBV11-2
CDR3 protein: CASSVLRDRPHEQYF
CDR3 DNA: TGTGCCAGCAGCGTCCTCCGGGACAGGCCCCACGAGCAGTACTTC

CDR3 length: 14
clone size: many
J gene: TRBJ1-1
D gene: TRBD1
V gene: TRBV10-3
CDR3 protein: CAIRPGQANTEAFF
CDR3 DNA: TGTGCCATCAGGCCGGGACAGGCGAACACTGAAGCTTTCTTT

CDR3 length: 12
clone size: many
J gene: TRBJ1-2
D gene: TRBD1
V gene: TRBV6-1
CDR3 protein: CASSPGQGGYTF
CDR3 DNA: TGTGCCAGCAGCCCGGGACAGGGGGGCTACACCTTC

CDR3 length: 13
clone size: many
J gene: TRBJ2-7
D gene: NA
V gene: TRBV28
CDR3 protein: CASSSQGGWEQYF
CDR3 DNA: TGTGCCAGCAGTTCACAGGGGGGGTGGGAGCAGTACTTC

CDR3 length: 12
clone size: many
J gene: TRBJ2-5
D gene: NA
V gene: TRBV6-1
CDR3 protein: CATGRTQETQYF
CDR3 DNA: TGTGCCACGGGGAGGACCCAAGAGACCCAGTACTTC

CDR3 length: 14
clone size: many
J gene: TRBJ2-7
D gene: TRBD1
V gene: TRBV12-3/TRBV12-4
CDR3 protein: CASSLWDRSYEQYF
CDR3 DNA: TGTGCCAGCAGTTTATGGGACAGATCCTACGAGCAGTACTTC

CDR3 length: 17
clone size: few
J gene: TRBJ2-7
D gene: TRBD2
V gene: TRBV11-1
CDR3 protein: CASSLGLAGGLTCEQYF
CDR3 DNA: TGTGCCAGCAGCTTGGGACTAGCGGGAGGTCTAACCTGCGAGCAGTACTTC

CDR3 length: 13
clone size: few
J gene: TRBJ2-7
D gene: TRBD2
V gene: TRBV20-1
CDR3 protein: CSASGLAGYEQYF
CDR3 DNA: TGCAGTGCTTCGGGACTAGCGGGCTACGAGCAGTACTTC

CDR3 length: 14
clone size: many
J gene: TRBJ1-2
D gene: NA
V gene: TRBV30
CDR3 protein: CAWRRVGANYGYTF
CDR3 DNA: TGTGCCTGGAGGCGGGTCGGAGCTAACTATGGCTACACCTTC

CDR3 length: 19
clone size: many
J gene: TRBJ1-2
D gene: TRBD1
V gene: TRBV19
CDR3 protein: CASSPEGAGSPIFSYGYTF
CDR3 DNA: TGTGCCAGTAGTCCGGAGGGGGCGGGAAGCCCGATCTTTTCGTATGGCTACACCTTC

CDR3 length: 16
clone size: many
J gene: TRBJ1-5
D gene: NA
V gene: TRBV7-8
CDR3 protein: CASSPRGAYGNQPQHF
CDR3 DNA: TGTGCCAGCAGCCCCAGGGGCGCGTACGGCAATCAGCCCCAGCATTTT

CDR3 length: 12
clone size: many
J gene: TRBJ1-1
D gene: NA
V gene: TRBV12-3/TRBV12-4
CDR3 protein: CASTGVGNEAFF
CDR3 DNA: TGTGCCAGCACAGGGGTGGGGAATGAAGCTTTCTTT

CDR3 length: 13
clone size: many
J gene: TRBJ1-5
D gene: NA
V gene: TRBV15
CDR3 protein: CATSKGSNQPQHF
CDR3 DNA: TGTGCCACCAGCAAGGGGAGCAATCAGCCCCAGCATTTT

CDR3 length: 12
clone size: many
J gene: TRBJ2-7
D gene: NA
V gene: TRBV29-1
CDR3 protein: CSVEDRGREQYF
CDR3 DNA: TGCAGCGTTGAAGACAGGGGACGGGAGCAGTACTTC

CDR3 length: 16
clone size: NA
J gene: TRBJ2-5
D gene: TRBD1
V gene: TRBV12-3/TRBV12-4
CDR3 protein: CASSHDRGGSQETQYF
CDR3 DNA: TGTGCCAGCAGTCACGACAGGGGGGGAAGCCAAGAGACCCAGTACTTC

CDR3 length: 12
clone size: few
J gene: TRBJ1-1
D gene: TRBD1
V gene: TRBV20-1
CDR3 protein: CMQTGGNTEAFF
CDR3 DNA: TGCATGCAGACAGGGGGAAACACTGAAGCTTTCTTT

CDR3 length: 14
clone size: many
J gene: TRBJ2-7
D gene: TRBD1
V gene: TRBV28
CDR3 protein: CASSLPQGAYEQYF
CDR3 DNA: TGTGCCAGCAGTTTACCGCAGGGGGCCTACGAGCAGTACTTC

CDR3 length: 13
clone size: many
J gene: TRBJ1-5
D gene: NA
V gene: TRBV30
CDR3 protein: CAWSYGGNQPQHF
CDR3 DNA: TGTGCCTGGAGTTATGGGGGCAATCAGCCCCAGCATTTT

CDR3 length: 14
clone size: many
J gene: TRBJ2-7
D gene: NA
V gene: TRBV6-5
CDR3 protein: CASSQPGGDYEQYF
CDR3 DNA: TGTGCCAGCAGTCAGCCAGGGGGGGACTACGAGCAGTACTTC

CDR3 length: 14
clone size: many
J gene: TRBJ2-5
D gene: TRBD2
V gene: TRBV15
CDR3 protein: CATRELADQETQYF
CDR3 DNA: TGTGCCACCAGAGAACTAGCGGACCAAGAGACCCAGTACTTC

CDR3 length: 16
clone size: many
J gene: TRBJ2-7
D gene: TRBD1
V gene: TRBV12-3/TRBV12-4
CDR3 protein: CASSYLSGTESYEQYF
CDR3 DNA: TGTGCCAGCAGCTACCTATCGGGGACAGAATCCTACGAGCAGTACTTC

CDR3 length: 18
clone size: many
J gene: TRBJ2-3
D gene: TRBD1
V gene: TRBV24-1
CDR3 protein: CATSDLRGQEGVTDTQYF
CDR3 DNA: TGTGCCACCAGTGATTTGCGGGGACAGGAGGGGGTCACAGATACGCAGTATTTT

CDR3 length: 15
clone size: NA
J gene: TRBJ2-6
D gene: NA
V gene: TRBV10-2
CDR3 protein: CASIRDNSGANVLTF
CDR3 DNA: TGCGCCAGCATTCGGGATAACTCTGGGGCCAACGTCCTGACTTTC

CDR3 length: 16
clone size: many
J gene: TRBJ2-5
D gene: NA
V gene: TRBV28
CDR3 protein: CASRSSPPRDQETQYF
CDR3 DNA: TGTGCCAGCAGATCATCCCCCCCTAGGGATCAAGAGACCCAGTACTTC

CDR3 length: 15
clone size: few
J gene: TRBJ1-1
D gene: NA
V gene: TRBV6-2/TRBV6-3
CDR3 protein: CASSYLGLVNTEAFF
CDR3 DNA: TGTGCCAGCAGTTACTTGGGACTGGTGAACACTGAAGCTTTCTTT

CDR3 length: 14
clone size: many
J gene: TRBJ1-5
D gene: TRBD1
V gene: TRBV12-3/TRBV12-4
CDR3 protein: CASSLGTGDQPQHF
CDR3 DNA: TGTGCCAGCAGTCTAGGGACAGGAGACCAGCCCCAGCATTTT

CDR3 length: 16
clone size: many
J gene: TRBJ2-7
D gene: NA
V gene: TRBV19
CDR3 protein: CASSPRRQDLGYEQYF
CDR3 DNA: TGTGCCAGTAGTCCCCGGCGACAGGATCTAGGCTACGAGCAGTACTTC

CDR3 length: 12
clone size: many
J gene: TRBJ2-7
D gene: NA
V gene: TRBV27
CDR3 protein: CASSSPPSEQYF
CDR3 DNA: TGTGCCAGCAGTTCACCCCCTTCCGAGCAGTACTTC

CDR3 length: 14
clone size: few
J gene: TRBJ2-7
D gene: TRBD2
V gene: TRBV4-1
CDR3 protein: CASSHLGGGYEQYF
CDR3 DNA: TGCGCCAGCAGCCATCTGGGCGGGGGCTACGAGCAGTACTTC

CDR3 length: 16
clone size: NA
J gene: TRBJ2-5
D gene: NA
V gene: TRBV6-1
CDR3 protein: CASSEISGRAKETQYF
CDR3 DNA: TGTGCCAGCAGTGAAATCAGCGGCAGGGCGAAAGAGACCCAGTACTTC

CDR3 length: 15
clone size: many
J gene: TRBJ1-6
D gene: NA
V gene: TRBV6-1
CDR3 protein: CASRSFGQGQSPLHF
CDR3 DNA: TGTGCCAGCAGATCCTTCGGGCAGGGCCAATCACCCCTCCACTTT

CDR3 length: 14
clone size: many
J gene: TRBJ2-7
D gene: NA
V gene: TRBV13
CDR3 protein: CASSLGRGSYEQYF
CDR3 DNA: TGTGCCAGCAGCTTAGGACGGGGCTCCTACGAGCAGTACTTC

CDR3 length: 12
clone size: many
J gene: TRBJ1-2
D gene: NA
V gene: TRBV24-1
CDR3 protein: CATSEGIYGYTF
CDR3 DNA: TGTGCCACCAGTGAGGGAATCTATGGCTACACCTTC

CDR3 length: 17
clone size: NA
J gene: TRBJ2-2
D gene: TRBD2
V gene: TRBV28
CDR3 protein: CASSLGVAGDPTGELFF
CDR3 DNA: TGTGCCAGCAGTCTCGGGGTAGCGGGAGATCCCACCGGGGAGCTGTTTTTT

CDR3 length: 13
clone size: many
J gene: TRBJ1-2
D gene: TRBD1
V gene: TRBV19
CDR3 protein: CASTADRASGYTF
CDR3 DNA: TGTGCCAGTACCGCGGACAGGGCCTCTGGCTACACCTTC

CDR3 length: 18
clone size: NA
J gene: TRBJ2-2
D gene: TRBD2
V gene: TRBV11-2
CDR3 protein: CASRSPASGRDRTGELFF
CDR3 DNA: TGTGCCAGCAGGAGCCCGGCTAGCGGGAGGGATCGAACCGGGGAGCTGTTTTTT

CDR3 length: 13
clone size: many
J gene: TRBJ2-7
D gene: NA
V gene: TRBV4-1
CDR3 protein: CASSQGQGMEQYF
CDR3 DNA: TGCGCCAGCAGCCAGGGACAAGGGATGGAGCAGTACTTC

CDR3 length: 17
clone size: many
J gene: TRBJ2-2
D gene: TRBD2
V gene: TRBV15
CDR3 protein: CATSRVPSGANTGELFF
CDR3 DNA: TGTGCCACCAGCAGAGTCCCTAGCGGCGCGAACACCGGGGAGCTGTTTTTT

CDR3 length: 14
clone size: many
J gene: TRBJ1-1
D gene: NA
V gene: TRBV4-1
CDR3 protein: CASSQAEGKTEAFF
CDR3 DNA: TGCGCCAGCAGCCAAGCGGAGGGTAAGACTGAAGCTTTCTTT

CDR3 length: 16
clone size: many
J gene: TRBJ2-2
D gene: NA
V gene: TRBV20-1
CDR3 protein: CSASPTPFALTGELFF
CDR3 DNA: TGCAGTGCTAGTCCGACACCTTTTGCCTTGACCGGGGAGCTGTTTTTT

CDR3 length: 14
clone size: many
J gene: TRBJ2-3
D gene: NA
V gene: TRBV20-1
CDR3 protein: CSARTDGGLGTQYF
CDR3 DNA: TGCAGTGCTAGGACCGACGGGGGGCTTGGTACGCAGTATTTT